This entry lists 28 T cell receptor beta chains sequenced from one sample in a study of blood T cell repertoires in COVID-19. Profiling relied on immunoSEQ multiplex PCR, and the TCRdb table lists in-frame clones only, not all of them. The sample consists of approximately 70,000 clones, approximately 85% of them appearing once. Source material: peripheral blood. Receptors originate from a woman aged 80 or over with active or convalescent COVID-19.

The DNA for the CDR3 is TGTGCCAGCATGGGCACAGGGGGGTATGAAAAACTGTTTTTT. The encoded protein is CASMGTGGYEKLFF. V is TRBV3-1 (or the pseudogene TRBV3-2) and J is TRBJ1-4; TRBD1 matches 8 bases. The CDR3 length is 14 residues. Germline CDR1 is LGHDT and CDR2 is YNNKEL (reference sequence). V was clipped by 7 bases and J by 6 bases; unmatched bases: 7.

The CDR3 DNA sequence: TGTGCCAGCAGCCTCGACGCCGCTAGCTCCTACGAGCAGTACTTC. It encodes CASSLDAASSYEQYF. J is TRBJ2-7 and V is TRBV5-4; no definite D call. The V end was cut by 4 bases, the J end by 0 bases, with 14 bases between. This CDR3 has 15 amino acids. CDR1 and CDR2 from the germline V gene are SGHNT and YYREEE (reference sequence).

This clone has just a few counts. The V call is TRBV15, the J call TRBJ1-5; 8 bases line up with TRBD1. This CDR3 comprises 17 residues. Trimming removed 2 bases from V and 7 bases from J; junction bases left unmatched: 13. Germline CDR1 is LNHNV and CDR2 is YYDKDF (reference sequence). CDR3 bases: TGTGCCACCAGCAGAAGGACAGGGTCGGCCGCCCGGCAGCCCCAGCATTTT. It yields the protein CATSRRTGSAARQPQHF.

The chain employs TRBV11-2 and TRBJ1-1; D is possibly TRBD1 (5 bases). The V end was cut by 1 base, the J end by 5 bases, with 17 bases between. This CDR3 has 16 amino acids. Per germline, CDR1 SGHAT and CDR2 FQNNGV. CDR3 DNA: TGTGCCAGCAGCTTAGCCCCCCGCGGGACCGGGACTGAAGCTTTCTTT. Protein sequence: CASSLAPRGTGTEAFF. The complete variable domain, with remaining parts taken from reference TRBV11-2 and TRBJ1-1, reads EAGVAQSPRYKIIEKRQSVAFWCNPISGHATLYWYQQILGQGPKLLIQFQNNGVVDDSQLPKDRFSAERLKGVDSTLKIQPAKLEDSAVYLCASSLAPRGTGTEAFFGQGTRLTVV.

CDR3: CASSPVGTRGYTF. Here the CDR3 DNA reads TGCGCCAGCAGCCCTGTAGGGACTCGGGGCTACACCTTC. The chain carries TRBV5-1 and TRBJ1-2, with D possibly matching TRBD1 (5 bases). CDR1 is SGHRS, CDR2 YFSETQ, per germline. The ends were cut back, 4 bases at V and 8 bases at J, with 15 bases in the middle. CDR3 length equals 13 residues.

The table lists this clone with a count of one. The chain combines TRBV2 with TRBJ1-5; the D gene is possibly TRBD1 (6 bases). V shed 6 bases and J shed 5 bases, with 14 bases lying between them. This CDR3 has 14 residues. CDR1 is SNHLY and CDR2 is FYNNEI in the germline V gene. The CDR3 DNA sequence: TGTGCCAGCAGCTACACAGGGATCTATCAGCCCCAGCATTTT. Encoded protein: CASSYTGIYQPQHF.

This sequence joins TRBV9 and TRBJ1-1; D gene unclear. With 0 bases removed from V and 8 bases from J, the gap between germline ends came to 17 bases. Germline V gene data show CDR1 as SGDLS and CDR2 as YYNGEE. The CDR3 contains 15 residues. The CDR3 sequence: CASSVDGSPGLEAFF. CDR3 nucleotide sequence: TGTGCCAGCAGCGTAGATGGCAGCCCGGGGTTAGAAGCTTTCTTT.

The V call is TRBV11-1, the J call TRBJ1-1; TRBD1 matches at 7 bases. This CDR3 is 13 amino acids long. With V trimmed by 2 bases and J by 8 bases, 5 bases remained unmatched. Germline V gene lookup returns CDR1 SGHAT and CDR2 FQDESV (reference sequence). Here the CDR3 reads CASSLIAGGEAFF. The CDR3 DNA is TGTGCCAGCAGCTTAATCGCAGGGGGGGAAGCTTTCTTT.

The chain is built from TRBV11-2 and TRBJ2-3; TRBD2 aligns across 7 bases. V lost 4 bases and J lost 1; bases outside the gene matches: 5. Germline CDR1 reads SGHAT; CDR2 reads FQNNGV. The CDR3 consists of 15 residues. The CDR3 here is CASSSTSGGTDTQYF. The CDR3 nucleotides read TGTGCCAGCAGCTCGACCAGCGGGGGCACAGATACGCAGTATTTT.

V is TRBV4-1 and J is TRBJ1-5; D gene uncertain. CDR1 and CDR2 (germline): MGHRA, YSYEKL. The CDR3 is 12 residues long. V gave up 0 bases and J gave up 7 bases, with 4 bases separating them. The DNA for the CDR3 is TGCGCCAGCAGCCAAGATCAACAGCCCCAGCATTTT. Amino acid sequence: CASSQDQQPQHF.

This clone showed up just a few times. The rearrangement links TRBV9 to TRBJ1-2; D is perhaps TRBD1 (6 bases). Trimming left V 4 bases short and J 5 bases short, with 12 bases between. This CDR3 is 13 amino acids long. Germline V CDR1 and CDR2: SGDLS, YYNGEE. CDR3 sequence (DNA): TGTGCCAGCAGCCAGGGGTCTTATTATGGCTACACCTTC. Translation gives CASSQGSYYGYTF. Full variable domain (rest looked up from reference TRBV9 and TRBJ1-2): DSGVTQTPKHLITATGQRVTLRCSPRSGDLSVYWYQQSLDQGLQFLIQYYNGEERAKGNILERFSAQQFPDLHSELNLSSLELGDSALYFCASSQGSYYGYTFGSGTRLTVV.

CDR3 in amino acids: CASSLQGAPNTEAFF. Written as DNA, the CDR3 is TGCGCCAGCAGCTTGCAGGGGGCCCCGAACACTGAAGCTTTCTTT. The J gene is TRBJ1-1, the V gene TRBV5-1, with TRBD1 identical over 8 bases. Germline V gene lookup returns CDR1 SGHRS and CDR2 YFSETQ. Trimming cost V 1 base and J 1 base; bases outside gene matches: 3. This CDR3 comprises 15 residues.

The V and J genes are TRBV9 and TRBJ2-1; maybe TRBD2 (6 bases). Germline assignment: CDR1 SGDLS and CDR2 YYNGEE. The V and J ends lost 0 bases and 7 bases respectively, with 14 bases between them. The CDR3 is made up of 15 amino acids. CDR3 in DNA: TGTGCCAGCAGCGTAGTGCTGGGGGGATTAAATGAGCAGTTCTTC. Its translation is CASSVVLGGLNEQFF.

The V call is TRBV19, the J call TRBJ1-5, with TRBD1 identical over 7 bases. Germline values: CDR1 LNHDA, CDR2 SQIVND (reference sequence). Germline trimming cut 6 bases from V and 5 bases from J; bases unmatched to any gene: 10. CDR3 length equals 15 residues. Here the CDR3 DNA reads TGTGCCAGTAGCAGATATGGACAGGAGGATCAGCCCCAGCATTTT. Residues: CASSRYGQEDQPQHF.

This clone was counted between two and nine times. V and J are TRBV29-1 and TRBJ2-7, with TRBD1 matching 7 bases. Germline CDR1 and CDR2: SQVTM and ANQGSEA. There are 14 residues in the CDR3. With 3 bases clipped from V and 7 bases from J, the junction kept 12 bases outside the gene matches. The CDR3 spells CSVDEGKGAEEQYF. The CDR3 DNA sequence: TGCAGCGTTGACGAGGGGAAGGGGGCAGAAGAGCAGTACTTC.

J is TRBJ1-1 and V is TRBV5-1, with TRBD1 as a possible D gene (5 bases). This CDR3 spans 14 amino acids. Trimming cost V 1 base and J 7 bases, with 14 bases left between them. The germline V gene encodes CDR1 SGHRS and CDR2 YFSETQ. DNA for the CDR3: TGCGCCAGCAGCTTGTTGAGACAGATTGATGAAGCTTTCTTT. This sequence encodes CASSLLRQIDEAFF. Based on the CDR3 plus reference TRBV5-1 and TRBJ1-1, the full variable domain is KAGVTQTPRYLIKTRGQQVTLSCSPISGHRSVSWYQQTPGQGLQFLFEYFSETQRNKGNFPGRFSGRQFSNSRSEMNVSTLELGDSALYLCASSLLRQIDEAFFGQGTRLTVV.

The chain uses TRBV10-3 and TRBJ1-1, with 8 bases lining up with TRBD1. This CDR3 is 15 amino acids long. The V gene end was trimmed by 5 bases and the J gene end by 4 bases; junction bases not matched to a gene: 9. The germline gives CDR1 ENHRY, CDR2 SYGVKD. This chain's CDR3 is CAISLTGDTGTEAFF. CDR3 coding DNA: TGTGCCATCAGTTTGACAGGGGATACTGGCACTGAAGCTTTCTTT.

V usage is TRBV7-2 and J usage is TRBJ1-3; D not certain. Looked up from germline, CDR1 is SGHTA and CDR2 is FQGNSA. V was cut by 2 bases and J by 4 bases, with 9 bases left in between. This CDR3 region has 14 residues. The DNA of the CDR3 is TGTGCCAGCAGCTTACGGGGTAGCGGAAACACCATATATTTT. Its translation is CASSLRGSGNTIYF. Looking up the rest from reference TRBV7-2 and TRBJ1-3 gives the full variable domain: GAGVSQSPSNKVTEKGKDVELRCDPISGHTALYWYRQSLGQGLEFLIYFQGNSAPDKSGLPSDRFSAERTGGSVSTLTIQRTQQEDSAVYLCASSLRGSGNTIYFGEGSWLTVV.

This chain links TRBV7-2 with TRBJ2-1; 9 positions agree with TRBD1. Trimming removed 4 bases from V and 15 bases from J; junction bases left unmatched: 7. The CDR3 has 12 residues. Germline loops: CDR1 SGHTA, CDR2 FQGNSA. In nucleotides, the CDR3 is TGTGCCAGCAGCTCTTACCCGGGACAGGGGTTCTTC. This gives the protein CASSSYPGQGFF.

The J gene is TRBJ1-2, the V gene TRBV6-5, with D possibly matching TRBD1 (6 bases). Germline values: CDR1 MNHEY, CDR2 SVGAGI. The V gene lost 6 bases and the J gene lost 4 bases, with 12 bases spanning the gap. This CDR3 is 13 amino acids long. This CDR3 reads CASRSGTSYGYTF. In DNA form, the CDR3 reads TGTGCCAGCAGGTCCGGGACAAGCTATGGCTACACCTTC.

V gene TRBV10-3 combines with J gene TRBJ2-7; 10 positions agree with TRBD1. With 8 bases clipped from V and 4 bases from J, the junction kept 5 bases outside the gene matches. This CDR3 region has 13 residues. CDR1 is ENHRY and CDR2 is SYGVKD in the germline V gene. The CDR3 nucleotides are TGTGCCATCTCCGGGACAGGGGTTTACGAGCAGTACTTC. This gives the protein CAISGTGVYEQYF.

This clone has a single count. This chain connects TRBV7-8 to TRBJ2-3; 11 nucleotides agree with TRBD2. This CDR3 region has 17 residues. Trimming cost V 5 bases and J 6 bases; bases outside gene matches: 13. The V gene's germline CDR1 is SGHVS and CDR2 FQNEAQ. CDR3 nucleotides: TGTGCCAGCAGCCTGGGCGTAGCGGGGGGGGGCTTGGATACGCAGTATTTT. Amino acids: CASSLGVAGGGLDTQYF.

V is TRBV5-1 and J is TRBJ1-1; 7 bases map to TRBD1. Per the germline V gene, CDR1 is SGHRS and CDR2 is YFSETQ. Trimming at V came to 4 bases and at J to 2 bases, leaving 8 bases not matched to a gene. This CDR3 spans 15 amino acids. CDR3: CASSPRTGGNTEAFF. The CDR3 nucleotides are TGCGCCAGCAGCCCTAGGACAGGCGGAAACACTGAAGCTTTCTTT.

This chain connects TRBV11-2 to TRBJ2-7; D is unresolved. The V end lost 8 bases, the J end lost 2 bases, and 16 bases lay between the germline ends. The CDR3 runs to 14 residues. Germline CDR1 is SGHAT and CDR2 is FQNNGV. Here the CDR3 DNA reads TGTGCCAGCGAGCTGGGCATTCCTGCCTACGAGCAGTACTTC. Protein sequence: CASELGIPAYEQYF.

V is TRBV6-5 and J is TRBJ1-1, with 7 positions matching TRBD1. Germline CDR1 is MNHEY and CDR2 is SVGAGI. J lost 1 base, V lost 0 bases, and 5 bases had no gene match. There are 16 residues in the CDR3. CDR3 in amino acids: CASSYSMGTANTEAFF. The CDR3 DNA reads TGTGCCAGCAGTTACTCGATGGGGACAGCGAACACTGAAGCTTTCTTT.

The chain recombines TRBV6-5 with TRBJ1-1, with D possibly TRBD1 on 5 matching bases. Germline V lookup: CDR1 MNHEY, CDR2 SVGAGI. V was trimmed by 6 bases and J by 11 bases, leaving 19 bases between them. This CDR3 is 13 amino acids long. CDR3 loop: CASSLATAGVAFF. CDR3 DNA: TGTGCCAGCAGCTTAGCGACAGCGGGGGTGGCTTTCTTT.

The chain recombines TRBV5-6 with TRBJ1-2, with 9 positions matching TRBD1. The CDR3 is 15 amino acids. Germline loops: CDR1 SGHDT, CDR2 YYEEEE. Trimming at V came to 1 base and at J to 5 bases, leaving 6 bases not matched to a gene. The CDR3: CASSLTTGGRYGYTF. The CDR3 DNA follows: TGTGCCAGCAGCTTGACGACAGGGGGAAGGTATGGCTACACCTTC.

This clone came up a few times. The chain carries TRBV18 and TRBJ2-7, with 10 bases identical to TRBD2. The CDR3 covers 19 residues. The V segment lost 6 bases and the J segment 1 base; nucleotides outside the gene matches: 18. Germline CDR1 reads KGHSH; CDR2 reads LQKENI. The CDR3 nucleotides are TGTGCCAGCTCTCCCCTTGGCCCTAGCGGGGGTTTACTTTCCTACGAGCAGTACTTC. Protein product: CASSPLGPSGGLLSYEQYF.